Shown below are 15 T cell receptor beta chains from a single sample sequenced in a study of T cell responses to AZD1222 COVID-19 vaccine (dated by TCRdb to about 2021). What this sample's time point label stands for: baseline before first vaccination. In the paper's terms, the treatment or condition label means: meningococcal conjugate vaccine given as trial control. Library preparation was by the immunoSEQ multiplex PCR assay. TCRdb stores this immuneACCESS table with in-frame sequences only. Part of the clones is absent; in the studies checked, under half of the shortfall reflects unresolved V genes, and no reason is known for the rest. The sample contains some 130,000 clones, 88% of them found a single time. 15% to 20% of the sample is held by the ten biggest clonotypes. Sequencing used peripheral blood, obtained on day 0 of MenACWY control vaccination. These receptors were taken from an adult in good health.

Notes on this clone: An end of the junction differs from the germline gene, which may be a read error. This chain uses TRBV5-8 with TRBJ2-5; no clear D. The CDR3 has 10 residues. Germline values: CDR1 SGHTS, CDR2 YDEGEE. Here the CDR3 reads CASSLVASNF. CDR3 nucleotides: TGTGCCAGCAGCTTGGTGGCCTCAAACTTC.

The chain couples TRBV5-1 to TRBJ2-5; TRBD2 matches at 8 bases. CDR3 length: 14 residues. The V segment lost 4 bases and the J segment 5 bases; nucleotides outside the gene matches: 7. CDR1 SGHRS and CDR2 YFSETQ come from the germline V gene. The CDR3 here is CASSISGRMETQYF. The CDR3 nucleotides are TGCGCCAGCAGCATAAGCGGGAGAATGGAGACCCAGTACTTC. The variable domain in full, with the rest retrieved from reference TRBV5-1 and TRBJ2-5, is KAGVTQTPRYLIKTRGQQVTLSCSPISGHRSVSWYQQTPGQGLQFLFEYFSETQRNKGNFPGRFSGRQFSNSRSEMNVSTLELGDSALYLCASSISGRMETQYFGPGTRLLVL.

In this sample, this clone turned up a few times. The chain uses TRBV9 and TRBJ1-1; the D gene is possibly TRBD1 (6 bases). The CDR3 has 16 residues. Trimming pared 2 bases from V and 4 bases from J, leaving 18 bases between. Per the germline V gene, CDR1 is SGDLS and CDR2 is YYNGEE. The CDR3 region has the DNA TGTGCCAGCAGCGTCTCCAGTGGAGGGGGGACCACTGAAGCTTTCTTT. It encodes CASSVSSGGGTTEAFF.

The V gene is TRBV27, the J gene TRBJ2-5; D uncertain. Trimming removed 4 bases at V and 3 bases at J, with 9 bases between. Germline loops: CDR1 MNHEY, CDR2 SMNVEV (reference sequence). This CDR3 contains 13 residues. The CDR3 nucleotides are TGTGCCAGCAGTTCCTTGGTGAAAGAGACCCAGTACTTC. Its translation: CASSSLVKETQYF.

The chain recombines TRBV21-1 with TRBJ2-7; the D segment call TRBD1 is taken from the table without a DNA check. TRBV21-1 is assigned pseudogene status. This CDR3 contains 16 residues. Written as DNA, the CDR3 is TGTGCCAGCAGCCAACCAAGGAGACAGCACTCCTACGAGCAGTACTTC. Translating it yields CASSQPRRQHSYEQYF.

J is TRBJ2-4 and V is TRBV7-3; tentatively, D is TRBD1 (6 bases). Germline V gene sequence: CDR1 SGHTA, CDR2 FQGTGA. The CDR3 has 12 residues. V lost 9 bases to trimming and J lost 6 bases, with 12 bases between them. The CDR3 region is CARSSRGNIQYF. The CDR3, as DNA: TGTGCCAGGTCTAGCAGGGGAAACATTCAGTACTTC.

Worth noting for this clone: Other nucleotide sequences from this sample produce the same CDR3. The CDR3 DNA is TGTGCCAGCAGTTTAGACAGGGGGACTGGAAACACCATATATTTT. Residues: CASSLDRGTGNTIYF. The chain links TRBV28 to TRBJ1-3, with 9 bases identical to TRBD1. Germline CDR1 MDHEN, CDR2 SYDVKM. Trimming removed 2 bases from V and 2 bases from J; junction bases left unmatched: 1. This CDR3 comprises 15 residues.

This sequence joins TRBV10-2 and TRBJ1-3; D call uncertain. The V gene's germline CDR1 is WSHSY and CDR2 SAAADI. V shed 6 bases and J shed 1 base, with 10 bases lying between them. The CDR3 contains 14 residues. DNA for the CDR3: TGCGCCAGCAGCGACCCGGGGTCTGGAAACACCATATATTTT. Residues: CASSDPGSGNTIYF.

Concerning this clone: Other DNA sequences in the same sample also yield this CDR3. This rearrangement joins TRBV5-1 to TRBJ2-3, with D unclear. With 0 bases removed from V and 0 bases from J, the gap between germline ends came to 5 bases. There are 14 residues in the CDR3. Looked up from germline, CDR1 is SGHRS and CDR2 is YFSETQ. DNA of the CDR3: TGCGCCAGCAGCTTGGGAGGAAGCACAGATACGCAGTATTTT. This codes for CASSLGGSTDTQYF.

This clone was seen a single time. V usage is TRBV5-4 and J usage is TRBJ2-5; D might be TRBD1 or TRBD2, each matching 6 bases. Looked up from germline, CDR1 is SGHNT and CDR2 is YYREEE (reference sequence). Trimming shortened V by 4 bases and J by 5 bases, and 21 bases separated the two germline ends. This CDR3 region has 16 residues. This CDR3 is CASSPKGGEVGETQYF. The CDR3 DNA reads as TGTGCCAGCAGCCCGAAGGGGGGAGAAGTTGGCGAGACCCAGTACTTC.

The chain combines TRBV27 with TRBJ2-2; D is possibly TRBD2 (5 bases). The CDR3 length is 15 residues. Deletions cut 3 bases from V and 6 bases from J, with 14 bases between. CDR1 MNHEY and CDR2 SMNVEV come from the germline V gene (reference sequence). This CDR3 is CASSFELGLPGELFF. For the CDR3, the DNA is TGTGCCAGCAGTTTTGAGCTAGGACTGCCCGGGGAGCTGTTTTTT.

The chain uses TRBV5-1 and TRBJ2-1, with D possibly TRBD2 on 6 matching bases. V was trimmed by 0 bases and J by 5 bases, leaving 15 bases between them. CDR3 length: 16 amino acids. Germline V gene data show CDR1 as SGHRS and CDR2 as YFSETQ. This CDR3 reads CASSLARRGRHNEQFF. CDR3 nucleotide sequence: TGCGCCAGCAGCTTGGCCCGGCGGGGCCGCCACAATGAGCAGTTCTTC. The complete variable domain, with remaining parts taken from reference TRBV5-1 and TRBJ2-1, reads KAGVTQTPRYLIKTRGQQVTLSCSPISGHRSVSWYQQTPGQGLQFLFEYFSETQRNKGNFPGRFSGRQFSNSRSEMNVSTLELGDSALYLCASSLARRGRHNEQFFGPGTRLTVL.

This chain uses TRBV19 with TRBJ1-5, with 10 bases that match TRBD1. The CDR3 loop spans 16 amino acids. With 6 bases clipped from V and 0 bases from J, the junction kept 5 bases outside the gene matches. The germline V gene encodes CDR1 LNHDA and CDR2 SQIVND (reference sequence). For the CDR3, the DNA is TGTGCCAGTAGGCGGGACAGGGGTTATAGCAATCAGCCCCAGCATTTT. Translation: CASRRDRGYSNQPQHF.

The V call is TRBV28, the J call TRBJ1-1; 9 nucleotides align to TRBD1. CDR1 is MDHEN, CDR2 SYDVKM, per germline. The CDR3 is made up of 15 amino acids. The V segment lost 3 bases and the J segment 4 bases; nucleotides outside the gene matches: 6. CDR3 loop: CASSFRDRERTEAFF. In DNA form, the CDR3 reads TGTGCCAGCAGTTTTCGGGACAGGGAGCGCACTGAAGCTTTCTTT.

The chain is built from TRBV7-8 and TRBJ2-7; no firm D call. This CDR3 has 17 amino acids. The ends were cut back, 0 bases at V and 2 bases at J, with 17 bases in the middle. Germline lookup yields CDR1 SGHVS and CDR2 FQNEAQ. The CDR3 region has the DNA TGTGCCAGCAGCTTAGCGCTCGGGTCCGCGGCCACCTACGAGCAGTACTTC. Translated, it gives CASSLALGSAATYEQYF.